These 27 T cell receptor beta chains originate from one sample sequenced in a study of cytomegalovirus exposure and HLA in healthy donors (dated by TCRdb to the late 2010s). Library method: the immunoSEQ multiplex PCR assay. The multiplex PCR relied on a mix of 60 forward primers for TCR Vbeta segments and 13 reverse primers for TCR Jbeta segments. TCRdb retrieved this table from immuneACCESS and kept in-frame rearrangements only. Not all clones are present; in checked studies, unresolved V genes account for under half, and no reason is known for the remainder. The sample includes roughly 110,000 clones, with 79% observed a single time. 2.5% to 3% of the sample comes from the top ten. Material for sequencing was PBMCs. These receptors originate from a woman aged 18-35 years in good health and CMV-seropositive.

This rearrangement joins TRBV5-6 to TRBJ1-1, with D uncertain. Germline V gene lookup returns CDR1 SGHDT and CDR2 YYEEEE. This CDR3 has 12 residues. The V end lost 4 bases, the J end lost 10 bases, and 14 bases lay between the germline ends. CDR3 nucleotide sequence: TGTGCCAGCAGCCTCTCATTAAGTAGAGCTTTCTTT. Translation gives CASSLSLSRAFF. Combining the CDR3 with reference TRBV5-6 and TRBJ1-1 gives the whole variable domain DAGVTQSPTHLIKTRGQQVTLRCSPKSGHDTVSWYQQALGQGPQFIFQYYEEEERQRGNFPDRFSGHQFPNYSSELNVNALLLGDSALYLCASSLSLSRAFFGQGTRLTVV.

The chain employs TRBV28 and TRBJ1-2; D may be TRBD1 (5 bases). CDR3 size: 16 residues. Deletions cut 6 bases from V and 0 bases from J, with 17 bases between. The V gene's germline CDR1 is MDHEN and CDR2 SYDVKM. The CDR3 here is CASRTITGDPNYGYTF. CDR3 in DNA: TGTGCCAGCAGAACAATTACAGGCGACCCTAACTATGGCTACACCTTC.

The V and J genes are TRBV4-1 and TRBJ2-1; TRBD1 matches at 7 bases. The CDR3 sequence is 17 residues long. Germline CDR1 and CDR2: MGHRA and YSYEKL. J lost 0 bases, V lost 0 bases, and 5 bases had no gene match. The CDR3 loop is CASSQDPGQSSYNEQFF. In nucleotides, the CDR3 is TGCGCCAGCAGCCAAGATCCGGGACAGAGCTCCTACAATGAGCAGTTCTTC.

This clone was recorded once. The chain recombines TRBV9 with TRBJ2-1, with 8 bases lining up with TRBD2. This CDR3 is built from 15 residues. V lost 5 bases and J lost 2; bases outside the gene matches: 6. Looked up from germline, CDR1 is SGDLS and CDR2 is YYNGEE. DNA for the CDR3: TGTGCCAGCAGTAATACTAGCGGACCCTACAATGAGCAGTTCTTC. Translating gives CASSNTSGPYNEQFF.

V gene TRBV5-1 combines with J gene TRBJ2-1, with a possible D match to TRBD2 (6 bases). V was pared by 1 base and J by 8 bases, with 13 bases between. Germline assignment: CDR1 SGHRS and CDR2 YFSETQ. This CDR3 contains 14 residues. The CDR3 sequence is CASSLSDGGDEQFF. In nucleotides, the CDR3 is TGCGCCAGCAGCTTGTCCGACGGCGGGGATGAGCAGTTCTTC. The full variable domain, with the rest looked up from reference TRBV5-1 and TRBJ2-1, is KAGVTQTPRYLIKTRGQQVTLSCSPISGHRSVSWYQQTPGQGLQFLFEYFSETQRNKGNFPGRFSGRQFSNSRSEMNVSTLELGDSALYLCASSLSDGGDEQFFGPGTRLTVL.

The chain carries TRBV5-6 and TRBJ2-1, with 10 bases lining up with TRBD2. Germline V lookup: CDR1 SGHDT, CDR2 YYEEEE. Germline trimming cut 4 bases from V and 7 bases from J; bases unmatched to any gene: 11. CDR3 length: 16 residues. This CDR3 reads CASSRVAGGSGNEQFF. CDR3 nucleotides: TGTGCCAGCAGCAGGGTAGCGGGAGGATCAGGAAATGAGCAGTTCTTC.

The chain recombines TRBV2 with TRBJ1-5; unclear D gene. This CDR3 spans 15 amino acids. Between the trimmed V and J ends, which lost 2 bases and 2 bases, there was a span of 10 bases. CDR1 is SNHLY, CDR2 FYNNEI, per germline. The CDR3 nucleotides are TGTGCCAGCAGTGAACTCATGCGGGGCAATCAGCCCCAGCATTTT. It is translated as CASSELMRGNQPQHF.

This chain uses TRBV5-4 with TRBJ2-6; 8 nucleotides agree with TRBD1. V shed 4 bases, J shed 0 bases, and the junction held 6 bases outside the gene matches. Germline assignment: CDR1 SGHNT and CDR2 YYREEE (reference sequence). The CDR3 extends over 17 amino acids. CDR3 sequence: CASSAGTGASGANVLTF. The CDR3 DNA follows: TGTGCCAGCAGCGCCGGGACAGGAGCCTCTGGGGCCAACGTCCTGACTTTC. Drawing the rest from reference TRBV5-4 and TRBJ2-6, the complete variable domain is ETGVTQSPTHLIKTRGQQVTLRCSSQSGHNTVSWYQQALGQGPQFIFQYYREEENGRGNFPPRFSGLQFPNYSSELNVNALELDDSALYLCASSAGTGASGANVLTFGAGSRLTVL.

The chain is built from TRBV5-1 and TRBJ2-7; a weak D match, TRBD1 (6 bases). CDR1 is SGHRS, CDR2 YFSETQ, per germline. The CDR3 runs 13 residues. V was clipped by 2 bases and J by 2 bases, with 8 bases between them. Written as DNA, the CDR3 is TGCGCCAGCAGCTTCACAGGGACCTACGAGCAGTACTTC. Translating gives CASSFTGTYEQYF.

This clone was observed a few times. The V and J genes are TRBV30 and TRBJ2-3, with no clear D. The CDR3 is 16 amino acids. Per the germline V gene, CDR1 is GTSNPN and CDR2 is SVGIG (reference sequence). Between the trimmed V and J ends, which lost 3 bases and 0 bases, there was a span of 16 bases. The CDR3 DNA reads TGTGCCTGGAGCTTTAAGACAAGGCTCAGCACAGATACGCAGTATTTT. Protein: CAWSFKTRLSTDTQYF.

V is TRBV7-3 and J is TRBJ1-1; 7 nucleotides match TRBD1. V was clipped by 5 bases and J by 1 base; unmatched bases: 4. From germline, CDR1 is SGHTA and CDR2 FQGTGA. This CDR3 is 14 amino acids long. The CDR3 bases are TGTGCCAGCAGCCGACAGGGTTCGAACACTGAAGCTTTCTTT. Protein sequence: CASSRQGSNTEAFF.

The chain carries TRBV7-9 and TRBJ2-1, with D perhaps TRBD2 (6 bases). V was shortened by 5 bases and J by 7 bases, with 30 bases between the two germline ends. The CDR3 consists of 19 residues. Germline V gene lookup returns CDR1 SEHNR and CDR2 FQNEAQ (reference sequence). CDR3 bases: TGTGCCAGCAGCCTTCCGTCGGGACTGTCCAGAAGGGCGGTGAATGAGCAGTTCTTC. Encoded protein: CASSLPSGLSRRAVNEQFF.

The chain recombines TRBV7-9 with TRBJ2-7, with 9 nucleotides matching TRBD1. Germline CDR1 and CDR2: SEHNR and FQNEAQ (reference sequence). The CDR3 loop spans 18 amino acids. V trimming: 1 base; J trimming: 4 bases; junction bases outside the gene matches: 14. As DNA, the CDR3 is TGTGCCAGCAGCTTAGACCTCCCCCGGACAGGGGAGAGTTACGAGCAGTACTTC. Protein: CASSLDLPRTGESYEQYF.

The rearrangement joins TRBV28 to TRBJ2-7; 12 bases match TRBD2. The CDR3 has 14 residues. The germline gives CDR1 MDHEN, CDR2 SYDVKM. V shed 7 bases, J shed 4 bases, and the junction held 5 bases outside the gene matches. CDR3 in amino acids: CASNRLAGVYEQYF. The CDR3 region has the DNA TGTGCCAGCAACAGACTAGCGGGAGTGTACGAGCAGTACTTC.

V and J are TRBV6-1 and TRBJ2-2, with D uncertain. Trimming removed 7 bases at V and 6 bases at J, with 12 bases between. The CDR3 spans 13 residues. The germline V gene encodes CDR1 MNHNS and CDR2 SASEGT. This CDR3 is CASTVVFPGELFF. The DNA of the CDR3 is TGTGCCAGCACGGTAGTATTTCCCGGGGAGCTGTTTTTT.

The DNA for the CDR3 is TGTGCCAGCAGCCGGGGGGGGCTAGCGGAAGAGACCCAGTACTTC. This translates into CASSRGGLAEETQYF. The chain links TRBV7-3 to TRBJ2-5; 8 bases are a match to TRBD2. With 5 bases clipped from V and 3 bases from J, the junction kept 8 bases outside the gene matches. Germline V lookup: CDR1 SGHTA, CDR2 FQGTGA. The CDR3 is made up of 15 amino acids.

The chain recombines TRBV5-6 with TRBJ1-1; 7 nucleotides align to TRBD1. Per the germline V gene, CDR1 is SGHDT and CDR2 is YYEEEE. The CDR3 runs 12 residues. The junction had 3 bases not matched to a gene; V was cut back by 3 bases and J by 7 bases. CDR3 nucleotides: TGTGCCAGCAGCTCGGGACAGTTTGAAGCTTTCTTT. Amino acid sequence: CASSSGQFEAFF.

A few counts support this clone. The chain links TRBV30 to TRBJ1-4, with a possible D match to TRBD1 (5 bases). Trimming took 6 bases from V and 8 from J, leaving 10 bases between them. The CDR3 extends over 11 amino acids. Germline V CDR1 and CDR2: GTSNPN, SVGIG (reference sequence). CDR3 in DNA: TGTGCCTGTAAGCGGGGGGAAAAACTGTTTTTT. Translating it yields CACKRGEKLFF.

This sequence joins TRBV6-5 and TRBJ1-2; D ambiguous. This CDR3 contains 13 residues. Between the trimmed V and J ends, which lost 5 bases and 0 bases, there was a span of 7 bases. Per the germline V gene, CDR1 is MNHEY and CDR2 is SVGAGI. The CDR3 loop reads CASSRTTNYGYTF. DNA for the CDR3: TGTGCCAGCAGTCGAACAACTAACTATGGCTACACCTTC.

The rearrangement uses TRBV4-1 and TRBJ2-5; TRBD1 matches at 12 bases. After removal of 4 bases from V and 5 bases from J, the junction contained 11 bases not matched to a gene. The CDR3 consists of 17 residues. Germline CDR1 and CDR2: MGHRA and YSYEKL. The CDR3 loop reads CASSLFPGQGAQETQYF. In DNA form, the CDR3 reads TGCGCCAGCAGCCTATTCCCGGGACAGGGGGCGCAGGAGACCCAGTACTTC.

This clone was observed once. CDR3 residues: CASSPRDISTDTQYF. The CDR3 coding sequence is TGTGCCAGCTCACCACGGGACATAAGCACAGATACGCAGTATTTT. The rearrangement joins TRBV18 to TRBJ2-3; a possible D gene is TRBD1 (6 bases). V lost 1 base and J lost 0, with 8 bases in between. The CDR3 is 15 residues long. Germline V lookup: CDR1 KGHSH, CDR2 LQKENI.

The CDR3 is CASSMGSGGLAGREEGYF. CDR3 sequence (DNA): TGTGCCAGTAGTATGGGGAGCGGTGGACTAGCGGGCCGCGAGGAGGGGTATTTT. The V and J genes are TRBV19 and TRBJ2-3, with 11 positions matching TRBD2. Germline assignment: CDR1 LNHDA and CDR2 SQIVND (reference sequence). CDR3 length equals 18 residues. J gave up 14 bases and V 3 bases, and 22 bases lay outside the gene matches.

V and J are TRBV4-1 and TRBJ2-7; 8 nucleotides agree with TRBD2. Per germline, CDR1 MGHRA and CDR2 YSYEKL. V lost 2 bases, J lost 2 bases, and 5 bases stayed unmatched. The CDR3 loop spans 15 amino acids. The CDR3 here is CASSQSPGLAYEQYF. The CDR3, as DNA: TGCGCCAGCAGCCAATCGCCGGGACTAGCCTACGAGCAGTACTTC.

In this sample, this clone turned up once. The chain recombines TRBV25-1 with TRBJ2-7; 7 bases fit TRBD1. The CDR3 loop spans 15 amino acids. Unmatched junction bases numbered 8, after V lost 4 bases and J lost 2 bases. Germline CDR1 and CDR2: MGHDK and SYGVNS. CDR3 sequence (DNA): TGTGCCAGCAGTGTTCCCGGGACAGACACCTACGAGCAGTACTTC. It codes for CASSVPGTDTYEQYF.

Here the CDR3 reads CASSSLQGISTEAFF. In DNA form, the CDR3 reads TGTGCCAGCAGTTCCCTACAGGGAATAAGCACTGAAGCTTTCTTT. The rearrangement links TRBV6-6 to TRBJ1-1; D might be TRBD1 (6 bases). CDR1 is MNHNY, CDR2 SVGAGI, per germline (reference sequence). With 4 bases removed from V and 4 bases from J, the gap between germline ends came to 16 bases. The CDR3 runs to 15 residues.

The V and J genes are TRBV7-9 and TRBJ1-1, with D tentatively TRBD1 (5 bases). Germline CDR1 and CDR2: SEHNR and FQNEAQ (reference sequence). V was clipped by 5 bases and J by 2 bases, with 9 bases between them. The CDR3 has 13 residues. CDR3 protein: CASSLDSNTEAFF. The CDR3 DNA is TGTGCCAGCAGCCTAGACAGTAACACTGAAGCTTTCTTT.

This chain links TRBV4-2 with TRBJ1-2; D is undetermined. This CDR3 has 13 amino acids. The germline V and J ends were trimmed by 0 bases and 8 bases, with 10 bases remaining between them. The germline V gene encodes CDR1 LGHNA and CDR2 YNFKEQ. The CDR3 loop is CASSQDALSGYTF. Written as DNA, the CDR3 is TGTGCCAGCAGCCAAGATGCACTAAGCGGCTACACCTTC.